The present entry profiles one T cell receptor beta chain with its context. The sample is drawn from a study of blood T cell repertoires in COVID-19. In the study overall: Nucleic acid was either cDNA or gDNA, and it came from T cells, B-cell-depleted T cells, or PBMCs.

This CDR3 comprises 15 residues. Trimming left V 2 bases short and J 2 bases short, with 12 bases between. Looked up from germline, CDR1 is MNHEY and CDR2 is SVGEGT. This table comes from immunoSEQ multiplex PCR, and its TCRdb copy is limited to in-frame clones, with some not included. The table records over 85,000 clones, roughly 82% of them present only once. The gene calls are TRBV6-2 or TRBV6-3 and TRBJ2-5, with D possibly matching TRBD2 (6 bases). This TCR was sampled from a human donor in a cohort sampled during active COVID-19. The sequenced material came from peripheral blood. DNA for the CDR3: TGTGCCAGCAGTTACAACCGGGACTCACAAGAGACCCAGTACTTC. Translated: CASSYNRDSQETQYF.